This T cell receptor (beta chain) was sequenced for a study of blood T cell repertoires in COVID-19 (dated by TCRdb to about 2020). Turning to the overall study: Samples from collaborators originated in the United States, Italy and Spain and spanned both the acute and convalescent phases of COVID-19. The prospective study material was composed of cDNA or gDNA derived from T cells, B-cell-depleted T cells, or PBMCs. Deeply sampled blood TCRbeta repertoires from subjects exposed to, actively infected with, or recovered from COVID-19 were included in the dataset. A freely available public database, intended as a resource for researchers studying the immune response to SARS-CoV-2, is where the repertoires were released. The samples were drawn from two sources: the first 160 participants of the ongoing ImmuneRACE study, and 1,254 subjects contributed by 6 global collaborators. The sample metadata nearly always contained a de-identified subject ID, COVID-19 status, age in years and sex. Where available, HLA class I and class II types were taken from metadata supplied by the sample provider and were not determined by assay-based typing.

This clone appeared once. This receptor's antigen is unknown. No base-level quality is on record; no much larger clone is a single base apart. What the work shows at the level of the full study, not this receptor alone: The amount of clinical and demographic metadata varied by source and participant and was provided uncurated.

The germline V gene (reference sequence) supplies CDR1 LGHDT and CDR2 YNNKEL. The germline ends are 9 bases apart after V is trimmed by 4 bases and J by 0 bases. The CDR3 holds 14 amino acids from the cysteine to the phenylalanine. Left in the record is the CDR3 DNA by itself, 42 bases read in frame from the first base. TCRbeta CDR3 regions were amplified from genomic DNA by means of the immunoSEQ Assay, a bias-controlled multiplex PCR. The authors' analysis ran thus. Nucleated cell counts per sample were estimated from amplification of reference gene primers within the assay. To quantify the absolute abundance of each unique TCRbeta CDR3 rearrangement, sequence reads were collapsed and filtered. Productive Simpson clonality was computed per sample as the square root of Simpson's diversity index over productive rearrangements. The table was pulled from immuneACCESS by TCRdb, which kept in-frame rearrangements only. Such tables lose some clones; where checked, under half of the loss comes from unresolved V genes, and the rest has no known cause. V and J calls and clone size are given by that table; D and trimming were obtained from the DNA. The table for this sample lists approximately 71,000 clones; 65% to 80% of them were counted only once. The ten largest clones represent about 26% of the sample.

The collaborating institutions used their own protocols to collect whole blood in K2EDTA tubes. For TCRbeta analysis, collaborator samples were shipped as frozen whole blood, as isolated PBMCs, or as DNA extracted from either sample type. This sequence originates from a man in his sixties with active or convalescent COVID-19. The sample consisted of peripheral blood. Recombination linked TRBV3-1 (or the pseudogene TRBV3-2) to TRBJ1-1; no D gene can be assigned with confidence. The CDR3 has the sequence CASSLLDMNTEAFF. The nucleotide sequence is TGTGCCAGCAGCCTCCTAGATATGAACACTGAAGCTTTCTTT.